The 23 T cell receptor beta chains given below trace back to one sample, sequenced in a study of blood T cell repertoires in COVID-19 (TCRdb year 2020). Library prep was done by the immunoSEQ multiplex PCR assay. TCRdb carries this immuneACCESS record with in-frame sequences only. Its versions omit some clonotypes, under half of them owing to an unresolved V gene in the studies checked, with the rest unexplained. Within this sample are about 250,000 clones, with approximately 79% of them counted one time only. The top ten clones comprise around 4.1% of the sample. The sample was peripheral blood. The receptors come from a woman between 35 and 50 years old with active or convalescent COVID-19.

The rearrangement links TRBV4-1 to TRBJ2-7; D may be TRBD2 (5 bases). The CDR3 loop spans 13 amino acids. CDR1 is MGHRA, CDR2 YSYEKL, per germline. V was clipped by 1 base and J by 6 bases, with 10 bases between them. Written as DNA, the CDR3 is TGCGCCAGCAGCCAAGTCGGGGTGGGCGAGCAGTACGTC. It yields the protein CASSQVGVGEQYV.

The rearrangement joins TRBV6-5 to TRBJ1-2, with no clear D. Per the germline V gene, CDR1 is MNHEY and CDR2 is SVGAGI. This CDR3 region has 13 residues. Trimming shortened V by 6 bases and J by 1 base, and 9 bases separated the two germline ends. The CDR3 coding sequence is TGTGCCAGCAGCCGGAGCCTTAACTATGGCTACACCTTC. Its translation: CASSRSLNYGYTF.

In its sample, this clone was seen a few times. This rearrangement joins TRBV28 to TRBJ2-2; D is possibly TRBD2 (5 bases). Trimming shortened V by 10 bases and J by 1 base, and 13 bases separated the two germline ends. Germline V gene data show CDR1 as MDHEN and CDR2 as SYDVKM. CDR3 length: 14 residues. The CDR3 DNA reads TGTGCCACCTCCGGCGCGGGGAACACCGGGGAGCTGTTTTTT. Residues: CATSGAGNTGELFF.

The chain combines TRBV2 with TRBJ2-5, with 7 bases that match TRBD1. The germline V gene encodes CDR1 SNHLY and CDR2 FYNNEI. There are 14 residues in the CDR3. V trimming: 8 bases; J trimming: 4 bases; junction bases outside the gene matches: 10. The CDR3 coding sequence is TGTGCCAGCCATACCGGGACAGTAGGAGAGACCCAGTACTTC. It specifies CASHTGTVGETQYF.

The chain recombines TRBV7-9 with TRBJ1-4; 9 positions match TRBD1. Germline values: CDR1 SEHNR, CDR2 FQNEAQ (reference sequence). This CDR3 comprises 15 residues. The V gene end was trimmed by 4 bases and the J gene end by 8 bases; junction bases not matched to a gene: 8. CDR3 in DNA: TGTGCCAGCAGCTCACCGGGACAGGGAAGGGAAAAACTGTTTTTT. It codes for CASSSPGQGREKLFF.

This clone came up once. This rearrangement joins TRBV7-6 to TRBJ1-1; no clear D. V was trimmed by 1 base and J by 1 base, leaving 7 bases between them. Germline values: CDR1 SGHVS, CDR2 FNYEAQ. CDR3 length: 14 amino acids. CDR3 in amino acids: CASSLGLQNTEAFF. CDR3 coding DNA: TGTGCCAGCAGCTTAGGGTTACAGAACACTGAAGCTTTCTTT.

V gene TRBV12-3 or TRBV12-4 combines with J gene TRBJ2-5; D not certain. The length of the CDR3 is 13 residues. Deletions cut 1 base from V and 7 bases from J, with 10 bases between. The CDR3 loop is CASSLVSRRTQYF. The DNA for the CDR3 is TGTGCCAGCAGTTTAGTGTCTAGGCGGACCCAGTACTTC.

CDR3 coding DNA: TGTGCCAGCAGTTTCGAGGCTAGCGGGGGGGCTAGCTACAATGAGCAGTTCTTC. Residues: CASSFEASGGASYNEQFF. The V call is TRBV27, the J call TRBJ2-1; 12 positions match TRBD2. V trimming: 3 bases; J trimming: 3 bases; junction bases outside the gene matches: 9. The CDR3 loop spans 18 amino acids. Germline V gene lookup returns CDR1 MNHEY and CDR2 SMNVEV (reference sequence).

The chain couples TRBV6-5 to TRBJ1-1; D is perhaps TRBD1 (6 bases). Per the germline V gene, CDR1 is MNHEY and CDR2 is SVGAGI. Trimming removed 7 bases at V and 4 bases at J, with 19 bases between. The CDR3 has 15 amino acids. The CDR3 coding sequence is TGTGCCAGCAACCTCGAGGGGGGGCTCGGCACTGAAGCTTTCTTT. Its protein product is CASNLEGGLGTEAFF.

This clone occurred a few times. This chain uses TRBV5-1 with TRBJ2-2, with 13 bases identical to TRBD2. CDR3 length: 16 amino acids. Germline loops: CDR1 SGHRS, CDR2 YFSETQ. The J segment lost 11 bases and the V segment lost 4 bases, leaving 11 bases of the junction unmatched. This CDR3 reads CASSQILAGGPPELFF. The CDR3 coding sequence is TGCGCCAGCAGCCAAATACTAGCGGGGGGGCCCCCCGAGCTGTTTTTT.

The rearrangement joins TRBV10-3 to TRBJ1-2, with TRBD1 as a possible D gene (5 bases). This CDR3 comprises 13 residues. V lost 10 bases and J 7 bases, leaving 19 bases between the germline ends. Germline lookup yields CDR1 ENHRY and CDR2 SYGVKD. This CDR3 is CATAGQPLGGYTF. CDR3 bases: TGTGCCACCGCAGGACAACCCCTGGGTGGCTACACCTTC.

This chain joins TRBV2 and TRBJ2-1; D may be TRBD2 (6 bases). This CDR3 spans 14 amino acids. Per the germline V gene, CDR1 is SNHLY and CDR2 is FYNNEI. Between the trimmed V and J ends, which lost 6 bases and 4 bases, there was a span of 13 bases. The CDR3 nucleotides read TGTGCCAGCAGCGCGGGAAGGGCTTACAATGAGCAGTTCTTC. It is translated as CASSAGRAYNEQFF.

There are many counts of this clone. The J gene is TRBJ2-7, the V gene TRBV2, with 9 bases identical to TRBD1. CDR1 is SNHLY and CDR2 is FYNNEI in the germline V gene. The length of the CDR3 is 16 residues. V dropped 6 bases and J dropped 0; count of bases not matched to a gene: 9. The DNA for the CDR3 is TGTGCCAGCAGGTATACAGGGGGCCTCGGCTCCTACGAGCAGTACGTC. Protein product: CASRYTGGLGSYEQYV.

J is TRBJ2-7 and V is TRBV2, with 9 bases matching TRBD2. V shed 4 bases, J shed 3 bases, and the junction held 10 bases outside the gene matches. Germline V CDR1 and CDR2: SNHLY, FYNNEI. This CDR3 is built from 16 residues. The chain's CDR3 is CASSGRGGDSYYEQYF. CDR3 nucleotide sequence: TGTGCCAGCAGTGGGCGGGGGGGCGATTCCTACTACGAGCAGTACTTC. The entire variable domain, with the rest obtained from reference TRBV2 and TRBJ2-7, is as follows: EPEVTQTPSHQVTQMGQEVILRCVPISNHLYFYWYRQILGQKVEFLVSFYNNEISEKSEIFDDQFSVERPDGSNFTLKIRSTKLEDSAMYFCASSGRGGDSYYEQYFGPGTRLTVT.

The chain carries TRBV5-1 and TRBJ1-2; perhaps TRBD1 as D (5 bases). The CDR3 extends over 14 amino acids. Germline CDR1 SGHRS, CDR2 YFSETQ. V lost 4 bases and J lost 5, with 15 bases in between. CDR3 residues: CASSPSMGGYGYTF. CDR3 DNA sequence: TGCGCCAGCAGCCCGTCCATGGGGGGATATGGCTACACCTTC.

The rearrangement joins TRBV9 to TRBJ1-6; tentative D call: TRBD1 (5 bases). CDR3 length equals 14 residues. V was shortened by 0 bases and J by 8 bases, with 9 bases between the two germline ends. Germline assignment: CDR1 SGDLS and CDR2 YYNGEE. CDR3 sequence (DNA): TGTGCCAGCAGCGTAGCAGGGTTCTATTCACCCCTCCACTTT. Its protein is CASSVAGFYSPLHF.

The J gene is TRBJ2-5, the V gene TRBV13; D unresolved. The CDR3 totals 13 residues. Trimming removed 0 bases at V and 2 bases at J, with 4 bases between. The germline V gene encodes CDR1 PRHDT and CDR2 FYEKMQ (reference sequence). The DNA for the CDR3 is TGTGCCAGCAGCTTAGGACTACAAGAGACCCAGTACTTC. This encodes CASSLGLQETQYF.

CDR3 coding DNA: TGTGCCAGCAGTCCACAGGGGGCAATGGGAAAACTGTTTTTT. It specifies CASSPQGAMGKLFF. The chain has TRBV28 and TRBJ1-4; 9 bases line up with TRBD1. V was pared by 5 bases and J by 10 bases, with 8 bases of the junction left unmatched. The CDR3 loop spans 14 amino acids. Germline CDR1 and CDR2: MDHEN and SYDVKM.

This chain joins TRBV30 and TRBJ1-2, with 8 bases matching TRBD1. Germline lookup yields CDR1 GTSNPN and CDR2 SVGIG (reference sequence). The CDR3 extends over 16 amino acids. V was pared by 0 bases and J by 6 bases, with 12 bases of the junction left unmatched. DNA of the CDR3: TGTGCCTGGAGTGTACACCCCGGCAGGGGGCCGAATGGCTACACCTTC. Amino acid sequence: CAWSVHPGRGPNGYTF.

The chain is built from TRBV5-1 and TRBJ1-3, with 11 bases fitting TRBD1. The V and J ends lost 4 bases and 0 bases, in that order; junction bases with no gene match: 6. This CDR3 spans 17 amino acids. Germline loops: CDR1 SGHRS, CDR2 YFSETQ. CDR3 sequence (DNA): TGCGCCAGCAGCATGGACAGGGGGCCGCTCTCTGGAAACACCATATATTTT. It codes for CASSMDRGPLSGNTIYF. The whole variable domain, filled in from reference TRBV5-1 and TRBJ1-3, reads KAGVTQTPRYLIKTRGQQVTLSCSPISGHRSVSWYQQTPGQGLQFLFEYFSETQRNKGNFPGRFSGRQFSNSRSEMNVSTLELGDSALYLCASSMDRGPLSGNTIYFGEGSWLTVV.

This clone was detected only once. This chain connects TRBV3-1 (or the pseudogene TRBV3-2) to TRBJ1-2, with D hard to call. Germline CDR1 reads LGHDT; CDR2 reads YNNKEL (reference sequence). This CDR3 comprises 12 residues. V was cut by 1 base and J by 9 bases, with 9 bases left in between. Here the CDR3 DNA reads TGTGCCAGCAGCCAAGGCGGTGAGAGCTACACCTTC. Its translation is CASSQGGESYTF.

V is TRBV2 and J is TRBJ2-1, with 7 bases identical to TRBD1. The CDR3 is made up of 14 amino acids. Trimming at V came to 5 bases and at J to 9 bases, leaving 10 bases not matched to a gene. The germline gives CDR1 SNHLY, CDR2 FYNNEI. In nucleotides, the CDR3 is TGTGCCAGCAGTTCGGACAGGTCGTCAAGTGAGCAGTTCTTC. It translates to CASSSDRSSSEQFF.

The genes are TRBV5-1 and TRBJ1-1; possible D gene TRBD1, 6 bases. The length of the CDR3 is 13 residues. Trimming took 4 bases from V and 4 from J, leaving 11 bases between them. CDR1 and CDR2 (germline): SGHRS, YFSETQ. CDR3 region: CASSPQGRTEAFF. The DNA for the CDR3 is TGCGCCAGCAGCCCACAGGGACGCACTGAAGCTTTCTTT.